This passage covers 13 T cell receptor beta chains from one sample sequenced in a study of blood T cell repertoires in COVID-19 (dated by TCRdb to the early 2020s). The protocol used for the library was the immunoSEQ multiplex PCR assay. TCRdb provides this immuneACCESS table in a form limited to in-frame rearrangements. Some clones are lacking; in checked studies, under half of them reflect an unresolved V gene, and why the rest are absent is not known. The sample yields just over 300,000 clones; roughly 88% were counted once. The ten largest account for roughly 2.3% of the sample. The specimen was PBMCs or T cells enriched from blood (not recorded which). The receptors shown here come from a man aged 30 to 45 who had recovered from COVID-19.

The gene calls are TRBV6-5 and TRBJ2-7; 7 bases align to TRBD1. The CDR3 loop spans 15 amino acids. Looked up from germline, CDR1 is MNHEY and CDR2 is SVGAGI. After removal of 0 bases from V and 0 bases from J, the junction contained 2 bases not matched to a gene. The CDR3 loop is CASSYSWDSSYEQYF. CDR3 DNA: TGTGCCAGCAGTTACTCGTGGGACAGCTCCTACGAGCAGTACTTC.

V gene TRBV5-1 combines with J gene TRBJ2-7; 8 nucleotides line up with TRBD1. The CDR3 runs 15 residues. J lost 4 bases, V lost 3 bases, and 9 bases had no gene match. The germline V gene encodes CDR1 SGHRS and CDR2 YFSETQ. Here the CDR3 DNA reads TGCGCCAGCAGCTACGGACAGGGAAGGTCGTACGAGCAGTACTTC. It encodes CASSYGQGRSYEQYF.

The genes are TRBV10-1 and TRBJ2-3, with D maybe TRBD1 (5 bases). The CDR3 is made up of 14 amino acids. The V gene lost 4 bases and the J gene lost 6 bases, with 14 bases spanning the gap. Germline V CDR1 and CDR2: WNHNN, SYGVQD (reference sequence). CDR3 sequence: CASSVGKGSDTQYF. The CDR3 DNA reads as TGCGCCAGCAGTGTAGGTAAGGGGTCGGATACGCAGTATTTT.

This clone was observed once. The chain's CDR3 is CASSQQTGRYNEQFF. CDR3 sequence (DNA): TGTGCCAGCAGCCAACAGACAGGGCGCTACAATGAGCAGTTCTTC. V usage is TRBV3-1 (or the pseudogene TRBV3-2) and J usage is TRBJ2-1, with TRBD1 identical over 7 bases. Unmatched junction bases numbered 4, after V lost 2 bases and J lost 3 bases. Looked up from germline, CDR1 is LGHDT and CDR2 is YNNKEL (reference sequence). There are 15 residues in the CDR3.

This clone was seen once. The rearrangement links TRBV27 to TRBJ2-2, with 10 positions matching TRBD2. The CDR3 spans 15 residues. Germline lookup yields CDR1 MNHEY and CDR2 SMNVEV (reference sequence). The V and J ends lost 5 bases and 4 bases, in that order; junction bases with no gene match: 4. The CDR3 loop is CASSTGLAFTGELFF. The CDR3 bases are TGTGCCAGCAGTACGGGACTAGCGTTCACCGGGGAGCTGTTTTTT.

This clone was recorded once. The J gene is TRBJ1-1, the V gene TRBV2; D is perhaps TRBD1 (5 bases). There are 14 residues in the CDR3. Trimming took 3 bases from V and 4 from J, leaving 12 bases between them. Germline CDR1 reads SNHLY; CDR2 reads FYNNEI. Written as DNA, the CDR3 is TGTGCCAGCAGTGATCGGGGGTATAGCACTGAAGCTTTCTTT. Its translation: CASSDRGYSTEAFF. Filled out from reference TRBV2 and TRBJ1-1, the complete variable domain reads EPEVTQTPSHQVTQMGQEVILRCVPISNHLYFYWYRQILGQKVEFLVSFYNNEISEKSEIFDDQFSVERPDGSNFTLKIRSTKLEDSAMYFCASSDRGYSTEAFFGQGTRLTVV.

The genes are TRBV4-2 and TRBJ1-4, with D uncertain. The CDR3 has 15 amino acids. The germline CDR1 and CDR2 sequences are LGHNA and YNFKEQ. V gave up 0 bases and J gave up 4 bases, with 9 bases separating them. In DNA form, the CDR3 reads TGTGCCAGCAGCCAAGAGGCCAGGAATAATGAAAAACTGTTTTTT. Protein sequence: CASSQEARNNEKLFF.

The chain joins TRBV7-7 to TRBJ2-2; no definite D call. The CDR3 length is 13 residues. Per the germline V gene, CDR1 is SSHAT and CDR2 is FNYEAQ (reference sequence). In DNA, the CDR3 is TGTGCGGTTATCAGGCTCCTGGGCGGGGAGCTGTTTTTT. Protein product: CAVIRLLGGELFF. The full variable domain, in which reference TRBV7-7 and TRBJ2-2 provide the parts outside the CDR3, is GAGVSQSPRYKVTKRGQDVTLRCDPISSHATLYWYQQALGQGPEFLTYFNYEAQPDKSGLPSDRFSAERPEGSISTLTIQRTEQRDSAMYRCAVIRLLGGELFFGEGSRLTVL.

CDR3 sequence (DNA): TGTGCCAGCAAAGGACAGGGGACGCGGGAGCCCCAGCATTTT. Amino acids: CASKGQGTREPQHF. The chain links TRBV2 to TRBJ1-5; 9 bases map to TRBD1. Germline V CDR1 and CDR2: SNHLY, FYNNEI. CDR3 length: 14 residues. V was clipped by 7 bases and J by 8 bases; unmatched bases: 9. Variable domain in full (rest from reference TRBV2 and TRBJ1-5): EPEVTQTPSHQVTQMGQEVILRCVPISNHLYFYWYRQILGQKVEFLVSFYNNEISEKSEIFDDQFSVERPDGSNFTLKIRSTKLEDSAMYFCASKGQGTREPQHFGDGTRLSIL.

The J gene is TRBJ1-2, the V gene TRBV7-2, with 9 bases matching TRBD1. CDR3 length equals 14 residues. The V gene end was trimmed by 4 bases and the J gene end by 7 bases; junction bases not matched to a gene: 7. Looked up from germline, CDR1 is SGHTA and CDR2 is FQGNSA. CDR3 in DNA: TGTGCCAGCAGCTCCCGGGACAGGGTACGTGGCTACACCTTC. It translates to CASSSRDRVRGYTF. The full variable domain, completed using reference TRBV7-2 and TRBJ1-2, is GAGVSQSPSNKVTEKGKDVELRCDPISGHTALYWYRQSLGQGLEFLIYFQGNSAPDKSGLPSDRFSAERTGGSVSTLTIQRTQQEDSAVYLCASSSRDRVRGYTFGSGTRLTVV.

The chain is built from TRBV4-2 and TRBJ2-2; 11 bases match TRBD2. The CDR3 runs to 15 residues. Germline CDR1 LGHNA, CDR2 YNFKEQ. V dropped 4 bases and J dropped 3; count of bases not matched to a gene: 1. The CDR3 DNA is TGTGCCAGCAGCCTACTAGCGGGGGACACCGGGGAGCTGTTTTTT. Translation gives CASSLLAGDTGELFF.

The chain has TRBV7-6 and TRBJ1-3; D unresolved. Germline V gene lookup returns CDR1 SGHVS and CDR2 FNYEAQ. This CDR3 spans 16 amino acids. Trimming left V 5 bases short and J 0 bases short, with 14 bases between. This CDR3 is CASSLTDSPSGNTIYF. The CDR3 DNA is TGTGCCAGCAGCCTAACCGATTCCCCCTCTGGAAACACCATATATTTT.

The genes are TRBV15 and TRBJ2-7, with 7 positions matching TRBD2. The V segment lost 3 bases and the J segment 4 bases; nucleotides outside the gene matches: 6. The CDR3 extends over 14 amino acids. The germline gives CDR1 LNHNV, CDR2 YYDKDF (reference sequence). The CDR3 loop reads CATSRTGGGYEQYF. In DNA, the CDR3 is TGTGCCACCAGCAGGACCGGCGGGGGATACGAGCAGTACTTC.